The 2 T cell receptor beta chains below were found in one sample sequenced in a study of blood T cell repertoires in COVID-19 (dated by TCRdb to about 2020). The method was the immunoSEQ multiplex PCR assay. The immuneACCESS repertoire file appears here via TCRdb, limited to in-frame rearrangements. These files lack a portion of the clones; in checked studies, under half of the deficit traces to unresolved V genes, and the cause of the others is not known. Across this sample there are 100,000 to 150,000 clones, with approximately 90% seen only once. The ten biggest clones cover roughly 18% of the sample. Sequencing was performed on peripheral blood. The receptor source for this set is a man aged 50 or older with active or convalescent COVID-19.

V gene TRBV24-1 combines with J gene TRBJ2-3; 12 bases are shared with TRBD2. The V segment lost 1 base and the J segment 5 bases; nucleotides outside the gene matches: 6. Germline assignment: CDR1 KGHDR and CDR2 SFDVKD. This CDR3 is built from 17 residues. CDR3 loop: CATSDFRLAGEVDTQYF. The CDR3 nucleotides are TGTGCCACCAGTGATTTCCGACTAGCGGGAGAAGTAGATACGCAGTATTTT.

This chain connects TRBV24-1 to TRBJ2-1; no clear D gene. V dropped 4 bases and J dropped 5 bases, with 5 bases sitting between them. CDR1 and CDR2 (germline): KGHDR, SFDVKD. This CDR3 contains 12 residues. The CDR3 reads CATSEADNEQFF. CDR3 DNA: TGTGCCACCAGTGAAGCCGACAATGAGCAGTTCTTC.